These T cell receptor beta chains were read from a single sample in a study of T cells of healthy individuals. Via MiXCR, TCRdb re-called the 5' RACE reads, giving one row per CDR3 protein. The sample yields 41,000 or so distinct CDR3 sequences, 3.5% to 5.5% seen once. All receptors derive from a human donor in good health. CDR3s include the opening cysteine and the closing phenylalanine or tryptophan. Each record gives: D gene, clone size, J gene, V gene, CDR3 length, CDR3 DNA, CDR3 protein. The D gene is left open where the match is weak. Not all rows give a size; the values are once, few, many and, for expanded clones, a class.

>NA|NA|TRBJ1-2|TRBV9|14
TGTGCCAGCAGCGTAGGGGCAGGGAACTATGGCTACACCTTC
CASSVGAGNYGYTF
>NA|few|TRBJ1-1|TRBV20-1|13
TGCAGTGCTAATGGGGGAGGCGGAACTGAAGCTTTCTTT
CSANGGGGTEAFF
>NA|NA|TRBJ2-3|TRBV19|14
TGTGCCAGTAGTAAGGAATCTAGCACAGATACGCAGTATTTT
CASSKESSTDTQYF
>TRBD2|many|TRBJ2-1|TRBV20-1|16
TGCAGTGCTAGGAGGACTAGCGGGGGAGCGTACAATGAGCAGTTCTTC
CSARRTSGGAYNEQFF
>TRBD2|many|TRBJ2-2|TRBV28|17
TGTGCCAGCAGTTTCACAAGTAGCGGGATCCTGCTCGGGGAGCTGTTTTTT
CASSFTSSGILLGELFF
>NA|many|TRBJ2-6|TRBV6-4|13
TGTGCCAGCGGCTTCGTGGGGGCCAACGTCCTGACTTTC
CASGFVGANVLTF
>NA|many|TRBJ2-1|TRBV4-1|14
TGCGCCAGCAGCCAGTCGGACAGCTACAATGAGCAGTTCTTC
CASSQSDSYNEQFF
>TRBD1|many|TRBJ1-2|TRBV6-5|16
TGTGCCAGCAGTCGGGACAGGGGGCGCTTGAGCTATGGCTACACCTTC
CASSRDRGRLSYGYTF
>NA|medium-sized|TRBJ2-2|TRBV10-1|15
TGCGCCAGCAGTGAAGGGGAAGCAGAGACCGGGGAGCTGTTTTTT
CASSEGEAETGELFF
>NA|many|TRBJ2-1|TRBV7-9|15
TGTGCCAGCAGCCGGGGGGCGAGCTCCTACAATGAGCAGTTCTTC
CASSRGASSYNEQFF
>NA|many|TRBJ2-5|TRBV19|15
TGTGCCAGTAGTATCCCTGGAACCGAACAAGAGACCCAGTACTTC
CASSIPGTEQETQYF
>NA|NA|TRBJ2-1|TRBV12-3/TRBV12-4|16
TGTGCCAGCAGCTCCCAGGGGGGGAGCTCCTACAATGAGCAGTTCTTC
CASSSQGGSSYNEQFF
>NA|NA|TRBJ2-1|TRBV19|15
TGTGCCGGTAGTATAGACTTGGGCAACTACAATGAGCAGTTCTTC
CAGSIDLGNYNEQFF
>NA|many|TRBJ2-7|TRBV27|13
TGTGCCAGCAGTCTCGGCAGGGGCTACGAGCAGTACTTC
CASSLGRGYEQYF
>TRBD1|few|TRBJ1-5|TRBV20-1|17
TGCAGTGCTAGAGAGGCACTGACAGGGCATAGCAATCAGCCCCAGCATTTT
CSAREALTGHSNQPQHF
>TRBD1|NA|TRBJ2-1|TRBV19|16
TGTGCCAGTAGTATTGTGGACAGGGCGGTGTACAATGAGCAGTTCTTC
CASSIVDRAVYNEQFF
>TRBD2|many|TRBJ2-7|TRBV11-1|16
TGTGCCAGCAGCTCGGGGGGGCAGGGTCCTCCCTACGAGCAGTACTTC
CASSSGGQGPPYEQYF
>NA|few|TRBJ1-3|TRBV4-2|19
TGTGCCAGCAGCCGCCTTCTCCGGGGTTTGGTGGACTCTGGAAACACCATATATTTT
CASSRLLRGLVDSGNTIYF
>TRBD2|many|TRBJ2-5|TRBV6-5|15
TGTGCCAGCAGTTACTTTAGCGGGAGGGGAGAGACCCAGTACTTC
CASSYFSGRGETQYF
>NA|few|TRBJ1-2|TRBV5-1|15
TGCGCCAGCAGCTTGGAGGGCAGGGGAGGCTATGGCTACACCTTC
CASSLEGRGGYGYTF
>NA|many|TRBJ1-1|TRBV20-1|13
TGCAGTGCTGGGAAGGGCGTGAACACTGAAGCTTTCTTT
CSAGKGVNTEAFF
>NA|NA|TRBJ2-7|TRBV28|15
TGTGCCAGCAATTCCGGGACCACGGGCCCCTACGAGCAGTACTTC
CASNSGTTGPYEQYF
>NA|many|TRBJ1-1|TRBV10-1|16
TGCGCCAGCAGTGAGTCGAGGTCAGGGGTGGACACTGAAGCTTTCTTT
CASSESRSGVDTEAFF
>TRBD1|many|TRBJ1-2|TRBV7-8|12
TGTGCCAGCAGCTCGACAGGGTATGGCTACACCTTC
CASSSTGYGYTF
>NA|many|TRBJ2-1|TRBV27|14
TGTGCCAGCGGACGAGGACAGAACAACAATGAGCAGTTCTTC
CASGRGQNNNEQFF
>NA|many|TRBJ2-7|TRBV29-1|12
TGCAGCGTTGCACGATTTTCGGGCGAGCAGTACTTC
CSVARFSGEQYF
>TRBD1|many|TRBJ1-2|TRBV14|16
TGTGCCAGCAGCCCTGCCGGAACAGGGGGGTTTGACGGCTACACCTTC
CASSPAGTGGFDGYTF
>NA|NA|TRBJ1-1|TRBV29-1|13
TGCAGCGTTGGAGGAGGTCCGGGGACTGAAGCTTTCTTT
CSVGGGPGTEAFF
>NA|many|TRBJ1-2|TRBV12-3/TRBV12-4|16
TGTGCCAGCAGTTTAGCGGGAAGGGGACCTAACTATGGCTACACCTTC
CASSLAGRGPNYGYTF
>TRBD2|NA|TRBJ2-2|TRBV27|15
TGTGCCAGCAGTTTCCAGCGGGGAGACACCGGGGAGCTGTTTTTT
CASSFQRGDTGELFF
>NA|few|TRBJ1-2|TRBV19|12
TGTGCCAGTAGTACCGCGGCCTATGGCTACACCTTC
CASSTAAYGYTF
>NA|few|TRBJ2-5|TRBV7-6|16
TGTGCCAGCAGCTTAAGGCTGGGCCCCCCGAGGGGGACCCAGTACTTC
CASSLRLGPPRGTQYF
>NA|NA|TRBJ1-4|TRBV27|16
TGTGCCAGCAGTGTCTCCTTAGCCCTGGCTAATGAAAAACTGTTTTTT
CASSVSLALANEKLFF